This TCR beta chain comes out of a study of cytomegalovirus exposure and HLA in healthy donors. Study background: Genotyping of 400 or so donors showed that about 79% belonged to the Caucasian-associated ancestry cluster.

This clone has just a few counts. Its antigen is undetermined. Overall study results and limits: TCR beta chain V- and J-gene trimming was linked, in a later analysis, to a missense variant in DCLRE1C. In vitro data verified a few CMV-associated chains as specific for CMV antigens.

CDR1 and CDR2 from the germline V gene are SEHNR and FQNEAQ (reference sequence). The CDR3 totals 16 residues. V was trimmed by 5 bases and J by 6 bases, leaving 20 bases between them. Primers included in the PCR were 60 Vbeta and 13 Jbeta primers. Here immunoSEQ multiplex PCR was the method, and the copy in TCRdb shows in-frame clones only, minus some. The table records about 97,000 clones, about 85% of them present only once. The source of this sequence is a young man in good health and CMV-seronegative. Sequencing was done on a sample of PBMCs. This chain joins TRBV7-9 and TRBJ2-1, with D possibly matching TRBD2 (5 bases). DNA for the CDR3: TGTGCCAGCAGCCGGCGGGTGGAGCCCTTGAGCAATGAGCAGTTCTTC. This codes for CASSRRVEPLSNEQFF.